The present TCR beta chain was sequenced within a study of T cells expressing NK-cell markers. TCRdb reprocessed the 5' RACE reads, keeping one entry per CDR3 protein, no DNA. In total, the table holds about 150,000 distinct CDR3 sequences. The CDR3 sequence is 15 residues long. CDR1 and CDR2 (germline): LGHDT, YNNKEL (reference sequence). The rearrangement joins TRBV3-1 to TRBJ1-1. Sample: blood T cells: a sorted CD56 or NKG2C T cell subset, CD4+ or CD8+ T cells, or bulk PBMC T cells (not recorded which). The sequence derives from a woman in her forties or fifties in good health. This chain's CDR3 is CASSPEEGDSTEAFF.